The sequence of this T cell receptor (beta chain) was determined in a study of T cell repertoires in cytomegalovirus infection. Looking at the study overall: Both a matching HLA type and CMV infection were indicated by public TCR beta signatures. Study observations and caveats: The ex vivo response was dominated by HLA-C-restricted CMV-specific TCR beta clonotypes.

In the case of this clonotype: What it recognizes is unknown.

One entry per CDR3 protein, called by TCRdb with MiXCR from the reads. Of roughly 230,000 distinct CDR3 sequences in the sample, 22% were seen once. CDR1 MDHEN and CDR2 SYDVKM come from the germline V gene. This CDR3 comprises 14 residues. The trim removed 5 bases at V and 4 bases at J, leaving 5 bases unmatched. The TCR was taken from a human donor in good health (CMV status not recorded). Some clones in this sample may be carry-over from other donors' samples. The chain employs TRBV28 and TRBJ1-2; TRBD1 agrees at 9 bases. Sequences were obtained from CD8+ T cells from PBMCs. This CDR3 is CASSRTGAFYGYTF. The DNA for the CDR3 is TGTGCCAGCAGTAGGACAGGGGCTTTCTATGGCTACACCTTC.